The sequence of this TCR beta chain was determined in a study of CD8 T cells in ankylosing spondylitis. Study-wide findings and caveats: Ankylosing spondylitis blood appeared to carry a characteristic TCR beta motif of several highly homologous variants. The clones that were linked to disease were reported to be significantly enriched in matched synovial fluid samples from ankylosing spondylitis patients.

To note about this clonotype: Its antigen is not identified.

This CDR3 is 14 amino acids long. V gave up 1 base and J gave up 1 base, with 8 bases separating them. The germline gives CDR1 SGDLS, CDR2 YYNGEE. TCRdb called the 5' RACE reads again in MiXCR, with one record for every CDR3 protein. Among under 950,000 distinct CDR3 sequences listed, around 17% were seen once. Material: blood, either unsorted or a sorted T cell fraction (not recorded which). The V gene is TRBV9, the J gene TRBJ2-5; perhaps TRBD2 as D (6 bases). The TCR originated in a male donor with ankylosing spondylitis. CDR3 amino acids: CASSVRGGQETQYF. The CDR3 DNA sequence: TGTGCCAGCAGCGTACGGGGAGGCCAAGAGACCCAGTACTTC.